These T cell receptor beta chains were read from a single sample in a study of OX40 agonist ivuxolimab in advanced cancers. Clones were sequenced by immunoSEQ multiplex PCR, and TCRdb holds only the in-frame ones, with some missing. This table has roughly 17,000 clones, roughly 78% appearing once. This material consisted of CD4+ or CD8+ T cells sorted from blood, taken in a trial of the OX40 agonist ivuxolimab. These TCRs come from an adult with an advanced solid tumor such as melanoma, head and neck, liver or kidney cancer. Both conserved end residues are part of each CDR3. A D gene is named only where the DNA matches it firmly. Some rows have no size entry. The others give once, few or many, or a class for an expanded clone.

J gene | clone size | D gene | V gene | CDR3 protein | CDR3 DNA
TRBJ2-7 | NA | NA | TRBV19 | CASRLAKQGAYEQYF | TGTGCCAGCCGGCTCGCCAAACAGGGAGCCTACGAGCAGTACTTC
TRBJ2-7 | NA | NA | TRBV14 | CASSQLEGFPYEQYF | TGTGCCAGCAGCCAATTAGAGGGGTTCCCCTACGAGCAGTACTTC
TRBJ2-1 | NA | NA | TRBV5-8 | CASSFNYRSYNEQFF | TGTGCCAGCAGCTTCAATTATAGGAGTTACAATGAGCAGTTCTTC
TRBJ2-1 | NA | NA | TRBV5-6 | CASSLDSAGRGENEQFF | TGTGCCAGCAGCTTGGATTCTGCGGGCCGAGGCGAGAATGAGCAGTTCTTC
TRBJ2-3 | few | TRBD2 | TRBV5-1 | CASSSLGGGYDTQYF | TGCGCCAGCAGCTCCCTAGGCGGGGGGTATGATACGCAGTATTTT
TRBJ1-4 | NA | NA | TRBV5-8 | CASIGFWVSRTAREKLFF | TGTGCCAGCATAGGGTTTTGGGTCTCAAGGACAGCAAGGGAAAAACTGTTTTTT
TRBJ2-1 | NA | TRBD2 | TRBV13 | CASSMGLAGGEQFF | TGTGCCAGCAGCATGGGACTAGCGGGAGGAGAGCAGTTCTTC
TRBJ1-1 | NA | TRBD1 | TRBV4-1 | CASSQTGTNTEAFF | TGCGCCAGCAGCCAGACAGGGACGAACACTGAAGCTTTCTTT
TRBJ2-7 | NA | NA | TRBV6-1 | CASSELGSSYEQYF | TGTGCCAGCAGTGAACTCGGAAGTTCCTACGAGCAGTACTTC
TRBJ2-7 | NA | NA | TRBV27 | CASSPNSPSSYEQYF | TGTGCCAGCAGTCCCAATTCACCAAGCTCCTACGAGCAGTACTTC
TRBJ1-6 | NA | NA | TRBV11-2 | CASSHWGEIYNSPLHF | TGTGCCAGCAGCCACTGGGGGGAGATCTATAATTCACCCCTCCACTTT
TRBJ1-1 | NA | TRBD1 | TRBV27 | CASSLQGVAEAFF | TGTGCCAGCAGTTTACAGGGGGTGGCTGAAGCTTTCTTT
TRBJ2-7 | once | NA | TRBV7-6 | CASSLASIYEQYF | TGTGCCAGCAGCTTAGCCTCGATCTACGAGCAGTACTTC
TRBJ1-1 | NA | NA | TRBV4-1 | CASSQGRMNTEAFF | TGCGCCAGCAGCCAGGGACGGATGAACACTGAAGCTTTCTTT
TRBJ2-7 | NA | TRBD1 | TRBV18 | CASSTGTGPYYEQYF | TGTGCCAGCTCAACCGGGACAGGGCCTTACTACGAGCAGTACTTC
TRBJ1-6 | NA | NA | TRBV5-6 | CASSLRGIYNSPLHF | TGTGCCAGCAGCTTGAGGGGGATCTATAATTCACCCCTCCACTTT
TRBJ1-1 | NA | NA | TRBV19 | CASSYTNTEAFF | TGTGCCAGTAGTTACACGAACACTGAAGCTTTCTTT
TRBJ2-7 | NA | NA | TRBV27 | CASSLSGMGLSYEQYF | TGTGCCAGCAGTTTATCGGGGATGGGGCTGTCCTACGAGCAGTACTTC
TRBJ2-7 | NA | TRBD2 | TRBV4-2 | CASSQDPLAGYLEQYF | TGTGCCAGCAGCCAAGATCCCCTAGCGGGGTACTTGGAGCAGTACTTC
TRBJ1-4 | medium-sized | TRBD1 | TRBV6-1 | CASSAEDRVRNEKLFF | TGTGCCAGCAGTGCCGAGGACAGGGTTAGAAATGAAAAACTGTTTTTT
TRBJ1-5 | NA | NA | TRBV27 | CASRSGSNQPQHF | TGTGCCAGCAGGAGTGGGAGCAATCAGCCCCAGCATTTT
TRBJ2-7 | NA | NA | TRBV2 | CASRTLGGQGPYEQYF | TGTGCCAGCAGGACCCTAGGAGGGCAGGGCCCCTACGAGCAGTACTTC
TRBJ2-1 | NA | NA | TRBV27 | CASSSLEYNEQFF | TGTGCCAGCAGTTCTCTAGAGTACAATGAGCAGTTCTTC
TRBJ2-7 | NA | NA | TRBV5-4 | CASSHKLLRGTYEQYF | TGTGCCAGCAGCCATAAATTACTCCGAGGCACCTACGAGCAGTACTTC
TRBJ1-2 | NA | NA | TRBV4-3 | CASSQEPAGDYYGYTF | TGCGCCAGCAGCCAAGAACCGGCAGGGGATTACTATGGCTACACCTTC
TRBJ1-1 | once | NA | TRBV5-1 | CASSKPGHMKGKQAFF | TGCGCCAGCAGCAAACCGGGACACATGAAAGGGAAACAAGCTTTCTTT
TRBJ2-3 | NA | TRBD1 | TRBV4-1 | CASSQRGAGTGLADTQYF | TGCGCCAGCAGCCAAAGGGGAGCCGGGACAGGGCTCGCAGATACGCAGTATTTT
TRBJ2-1 | NA | NA | TRBV7-8 | CASSSRRRANNEQFF | TGTGCCAGCAGCTCCCGGCGTAGGGCCAACAATGAGCAGTTCTTC
TRBJ2-7 | NA | NA | TRBV27 | CASSLLVGQGEQYF | TGTGCCAGCAGTTTACTGGTAGGGCAGGGCGAGCAGTACTTC
TRBJ2-3 | NA | NA | TRBV27 | CASSFVTASSTDTQYF | TGTGCCAGCAGTTTTGTGACAGCTTCTAGCACAGATACGCAGTATTTT
TRBJ2-1 | NA | NA | TRBV19 | CASSGETVNNEQFF | TGTGCCAGTAGTGGGGAGACAGTGAACAATGAGCAGTTCTTC
TRBJ2-2 | NA | NA | TRBV29-1 | CSVEEATGLNTGELFF | TGCAGCGTTGAAGAGGCAACAGGCCTTAACACCGGGGAGCTGTTTTTT
TRBJ2-1 | NA | NA | TRBV6-1 | CASSEVVVGNEQFF | TGTGCCAGCAGTGAAGTAGTTGTGGGCAATGAGCAGTTCTTC
TRBJ1-1 | NA | NA | TRBV19 | CASSIGGGNTEAFF | TGTGCCAGTAGTATAGGAGGGGGGAACACTGAAGCTTTCTTT
TRBJ1-6 | NA | NA | TRBV9 | CASSPQLSSYNSPLHF | TGTGCCAGCAGCCCCCAGCTGAGCTCCTATAATTCACCCCTCCACTTT
TRBJ2-3 | NA | NA | TRBV19 | CASSGRDRLDTQYF | TGTGCCAGTAGCGGGAGAGATAGACTAGATACGCAGTATTTT
TRBJ1-2 | NA | TRBD1 | TRBV5-1 | CASSLGTGNYGYTF | TGCGCCAGCAGCTTGGGGACAGGGAACTATGGCTACACCTTC
TRBJ2-7 | medium-sized | NA | TRBV19 | CASSIGTAAYEQYF | TGTGCCAGTAGTATAGGGACAGCCGCCTACGAGCAGTACTTC